The present TCR beta chain was sequenced within a study of blood T cell repertoires in COVID-19. Study summary: The origin of the acute and convalescent COVID-19 samples was the United States, Italy and Spain. PBMCs, B-cell-depleted T cells, or T cells provided the cDNA or gDNA that made up the material.

Original processing notes: Amplified reference gene primers provided the basis for estimating nucleated cell counts. Method: immunoSEQ multiplex PCR; TCRdb's copy keeps in-frame clones and lacks some. The V and J calls and the clone size are those of that table, but D and trimming were determined from the DNA. This sample has roughly 180,000 clones, with 79% found just once. Trimming at V came to 4 bases and at J to 4 bases, leaving 3 bases not matched to a gene. The CDR3 is 14 amino acids. Germline CDR1 is SGHNT and CDR2 is YENEEA. This clonotype was sampled from a man in his sixties with active or convalescent COVID-19. The sample was peripheral blood. The chain combines TRBV11-3 with TRBJ2-3; 9 bases line up with TRBD1. The CDR3 DNA sequence: TGTGCCAGCAGCTGGGACAGGGTGTCAGATACGCAGTATTTT. Its protein product is CASSWDRVSDTQYF.